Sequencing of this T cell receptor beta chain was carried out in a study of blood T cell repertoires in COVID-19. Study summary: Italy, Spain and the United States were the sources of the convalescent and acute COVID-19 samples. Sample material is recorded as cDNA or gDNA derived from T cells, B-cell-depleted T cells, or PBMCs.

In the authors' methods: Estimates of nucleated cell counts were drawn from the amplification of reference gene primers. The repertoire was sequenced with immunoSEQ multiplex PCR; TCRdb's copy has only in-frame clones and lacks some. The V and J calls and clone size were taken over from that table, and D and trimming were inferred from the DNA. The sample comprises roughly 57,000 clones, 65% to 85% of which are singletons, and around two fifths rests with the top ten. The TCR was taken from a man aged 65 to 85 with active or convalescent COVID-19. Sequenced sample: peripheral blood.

The CDR3 spells CSASGDRDETNYGYTF. DNA of the CDR3: TGCAGTGCTAGTGGCGACAGGGATGAAACTAACTATGGCTACACCTTC. This chain uses TRBV20-1 with TRBJ1-2, with 7 bases aligning to TRBD1. The V segment lost 3 bases and the J segment 0 bases; nucleotides outside the gene matches: 10. The CDR3 extends over 16 amino acids. Per germline, CDR1 DFQATT and CDR2 SNEGSKA (reference sequence).